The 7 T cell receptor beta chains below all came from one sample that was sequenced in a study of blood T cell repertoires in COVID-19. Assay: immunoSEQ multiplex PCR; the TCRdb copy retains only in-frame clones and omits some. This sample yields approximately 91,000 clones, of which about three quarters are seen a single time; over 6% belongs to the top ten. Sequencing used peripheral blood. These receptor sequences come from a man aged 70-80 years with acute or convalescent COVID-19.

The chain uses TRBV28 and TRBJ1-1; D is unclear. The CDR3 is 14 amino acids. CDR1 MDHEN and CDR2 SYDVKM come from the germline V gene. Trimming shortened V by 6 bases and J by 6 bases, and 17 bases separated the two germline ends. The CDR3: CASRSLGGPPEAFF. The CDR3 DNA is TGTGCCAGCAGATCCCTTGGTGGGCCTCCTGAAGCTTTCTTT. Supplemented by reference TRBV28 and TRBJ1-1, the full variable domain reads DVKVTQSSRYLVKRTGEKVFLECVQDMDHENMFWYRQDPGLGLRLIYFSYDVKMKEKGDIPEGYSVSREKKERFSLILESASTNQTSMYLCASRSLGGPPEAFFGQGTRLTVV.

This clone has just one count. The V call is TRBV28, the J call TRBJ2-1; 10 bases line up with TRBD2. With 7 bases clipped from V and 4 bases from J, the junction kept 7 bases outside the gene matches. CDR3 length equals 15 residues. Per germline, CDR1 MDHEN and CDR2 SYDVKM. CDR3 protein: CASIPGLARYNEQFF. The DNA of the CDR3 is TGTGCCAGCATTCCGGGACTAGCGAGGTACAATGAGCAGTTCTTC.

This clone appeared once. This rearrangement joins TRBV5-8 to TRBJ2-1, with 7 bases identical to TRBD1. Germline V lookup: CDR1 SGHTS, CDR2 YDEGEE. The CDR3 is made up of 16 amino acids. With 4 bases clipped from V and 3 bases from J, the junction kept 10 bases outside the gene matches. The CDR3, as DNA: TGTGCCAGCAGCGAAAAAGACAGGGCCTTCTACAATGAGCAGTTCTTC. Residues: CASSEKDRAFYNEQFF.

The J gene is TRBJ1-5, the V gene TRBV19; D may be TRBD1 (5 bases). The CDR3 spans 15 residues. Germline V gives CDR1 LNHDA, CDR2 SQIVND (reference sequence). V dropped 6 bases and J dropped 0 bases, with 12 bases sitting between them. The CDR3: CASRFGHFSNQPQHF. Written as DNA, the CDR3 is TGTGCCAGTAGATTTGGACATTTTAGCAATCAGCCCCAGCATTTT.

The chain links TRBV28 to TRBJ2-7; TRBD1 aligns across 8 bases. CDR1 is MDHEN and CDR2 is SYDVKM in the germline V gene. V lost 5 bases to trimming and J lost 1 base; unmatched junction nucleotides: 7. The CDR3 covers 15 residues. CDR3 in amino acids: CASSLGTGYSYEQYF. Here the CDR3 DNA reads TGTGCCAGCAGTCTTGGGACAGGTTATTCCTACGAGCAGTACTTC.

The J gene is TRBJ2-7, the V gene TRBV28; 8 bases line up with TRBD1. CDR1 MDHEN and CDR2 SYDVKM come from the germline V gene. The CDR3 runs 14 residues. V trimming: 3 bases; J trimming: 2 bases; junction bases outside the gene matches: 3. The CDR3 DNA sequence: TGTGCCAGCAGTTTCCGGACAGGGCCCTACGAGCAGTACTTC. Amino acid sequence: CASSFRTGPYEQYF.

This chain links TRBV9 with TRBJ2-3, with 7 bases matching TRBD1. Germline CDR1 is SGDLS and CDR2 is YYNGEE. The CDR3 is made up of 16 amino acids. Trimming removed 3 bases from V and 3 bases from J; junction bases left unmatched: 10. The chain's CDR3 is CASSAGQGVGTDTQYF. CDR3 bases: TGTGCCAGCAGCGCAGGGCAGGGGGTCGGAACAGATACGCAGTATTTT.